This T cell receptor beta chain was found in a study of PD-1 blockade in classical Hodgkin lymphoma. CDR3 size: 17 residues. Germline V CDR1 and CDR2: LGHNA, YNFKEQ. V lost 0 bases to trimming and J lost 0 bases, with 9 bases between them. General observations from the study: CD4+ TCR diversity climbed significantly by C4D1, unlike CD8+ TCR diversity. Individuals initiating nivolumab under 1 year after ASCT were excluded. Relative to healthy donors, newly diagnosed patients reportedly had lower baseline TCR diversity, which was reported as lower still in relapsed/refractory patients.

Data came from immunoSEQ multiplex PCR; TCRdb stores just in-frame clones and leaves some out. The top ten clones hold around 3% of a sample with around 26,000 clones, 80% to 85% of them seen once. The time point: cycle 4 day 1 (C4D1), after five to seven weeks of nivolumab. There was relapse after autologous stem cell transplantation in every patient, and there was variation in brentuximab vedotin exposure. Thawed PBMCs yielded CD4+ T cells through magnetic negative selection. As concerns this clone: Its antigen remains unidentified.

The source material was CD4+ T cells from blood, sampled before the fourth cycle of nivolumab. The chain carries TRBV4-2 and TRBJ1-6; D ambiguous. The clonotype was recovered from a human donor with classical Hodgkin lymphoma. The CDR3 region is CASSQERMLSYNSPLHF. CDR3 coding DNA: TGTGCCAGCAGCCAAGAGCGAATGCTCTCCTATAATTCACCCCTCCACTTT.